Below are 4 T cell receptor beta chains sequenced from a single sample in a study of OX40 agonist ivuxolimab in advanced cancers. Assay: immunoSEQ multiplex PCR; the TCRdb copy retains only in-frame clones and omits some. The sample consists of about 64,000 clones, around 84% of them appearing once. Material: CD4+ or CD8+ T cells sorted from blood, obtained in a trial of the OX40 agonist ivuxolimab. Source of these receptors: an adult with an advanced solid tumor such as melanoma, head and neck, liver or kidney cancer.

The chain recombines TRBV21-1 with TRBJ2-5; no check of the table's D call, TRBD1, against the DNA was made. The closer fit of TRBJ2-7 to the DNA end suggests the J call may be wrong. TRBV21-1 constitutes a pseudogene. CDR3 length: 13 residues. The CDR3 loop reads CATRQLRGGEQYF. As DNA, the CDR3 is TGTGCCACCAGACAGCTACGAGGGGGCGAGCAGTACTTC.

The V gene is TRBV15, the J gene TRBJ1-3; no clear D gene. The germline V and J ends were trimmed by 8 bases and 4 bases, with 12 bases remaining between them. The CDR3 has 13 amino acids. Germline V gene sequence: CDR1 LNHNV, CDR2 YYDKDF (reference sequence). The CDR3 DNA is TGTGCCACCCAGACCCTAATCGGAAACACCATATATTTT. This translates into CATQTLIGNTIYF.

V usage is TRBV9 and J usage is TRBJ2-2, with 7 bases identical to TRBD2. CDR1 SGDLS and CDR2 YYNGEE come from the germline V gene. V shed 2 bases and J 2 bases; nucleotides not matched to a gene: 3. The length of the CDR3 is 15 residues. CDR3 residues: CASSVWDYNTGELFF. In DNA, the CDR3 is TGTGCCAGCAGCGTTTGGGACTATAACACCGGGGAGCTGTTTTTT.

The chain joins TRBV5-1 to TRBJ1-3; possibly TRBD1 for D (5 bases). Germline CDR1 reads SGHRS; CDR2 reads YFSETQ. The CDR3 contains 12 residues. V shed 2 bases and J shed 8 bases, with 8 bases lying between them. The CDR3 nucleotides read TGCGCCAGCAGCTTCCAGGGTGACACCATATATTTT. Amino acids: CASSFQGDTIYF.